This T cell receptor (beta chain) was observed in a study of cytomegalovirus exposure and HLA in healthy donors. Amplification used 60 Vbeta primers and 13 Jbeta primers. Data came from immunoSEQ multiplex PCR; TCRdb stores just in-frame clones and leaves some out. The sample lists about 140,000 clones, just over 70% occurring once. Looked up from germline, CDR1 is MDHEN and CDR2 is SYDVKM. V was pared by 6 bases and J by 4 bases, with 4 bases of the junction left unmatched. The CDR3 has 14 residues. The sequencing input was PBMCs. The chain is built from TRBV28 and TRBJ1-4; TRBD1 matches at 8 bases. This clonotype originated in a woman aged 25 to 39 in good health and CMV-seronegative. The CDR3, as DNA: TGTGCCAGCAGGTACGGACAGGGTAATGAAAAACTGTTTTTT. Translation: CASRYGQGNEKLFF.